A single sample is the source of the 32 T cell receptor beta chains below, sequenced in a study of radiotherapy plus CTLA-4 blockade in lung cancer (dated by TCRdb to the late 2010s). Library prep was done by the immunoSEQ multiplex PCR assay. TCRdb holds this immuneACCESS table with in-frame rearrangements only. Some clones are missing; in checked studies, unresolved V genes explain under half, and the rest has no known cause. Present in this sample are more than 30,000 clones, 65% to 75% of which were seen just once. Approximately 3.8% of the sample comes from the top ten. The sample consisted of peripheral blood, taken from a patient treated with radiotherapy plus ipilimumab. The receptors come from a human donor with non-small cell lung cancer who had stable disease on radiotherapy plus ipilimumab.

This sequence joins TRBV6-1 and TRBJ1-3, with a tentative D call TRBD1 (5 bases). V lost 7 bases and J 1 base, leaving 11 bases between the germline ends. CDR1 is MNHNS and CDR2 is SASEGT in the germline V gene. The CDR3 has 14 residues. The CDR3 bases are TGTGCCAGCATAATCAGGGAGTCTGGAAACACCATATATTTT. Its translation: CASIIRESGNTIYF.

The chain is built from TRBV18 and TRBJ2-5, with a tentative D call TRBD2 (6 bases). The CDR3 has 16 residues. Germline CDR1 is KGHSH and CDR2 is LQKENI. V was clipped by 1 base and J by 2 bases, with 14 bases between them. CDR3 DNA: TGTGCCAGCTCACCACGGGAGGCAGGCAAACAAGAGACCCAGTACTTC. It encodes CASSPREAGKQETQYF.

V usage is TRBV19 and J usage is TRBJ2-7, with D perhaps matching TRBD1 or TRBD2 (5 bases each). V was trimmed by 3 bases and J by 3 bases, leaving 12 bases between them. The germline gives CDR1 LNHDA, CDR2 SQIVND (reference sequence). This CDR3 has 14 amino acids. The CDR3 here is CASSITGGLYEQYF. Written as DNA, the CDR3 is TGTGCCAGTAGTATCACAGGAGGACTCTACGAGCAGTACTTC. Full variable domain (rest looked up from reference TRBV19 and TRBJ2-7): DGGITQSPKYLFRKEGQNVTLSCEQNLNHDAMYWYRQDPGQGLRLIYYSQIVNDFQKGDIAEGYSVSREKKESFPLTVTSAQKNPTAFYLCASSITGGLYEQYFGPGTRLTVT.

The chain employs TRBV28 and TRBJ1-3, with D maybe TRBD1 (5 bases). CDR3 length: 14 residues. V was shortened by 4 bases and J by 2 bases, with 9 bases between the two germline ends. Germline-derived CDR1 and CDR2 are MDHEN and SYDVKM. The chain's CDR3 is CASSSAGTGNTIYF. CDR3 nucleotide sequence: TGTGCCAGCAGTTCGGCAGGGACTGGAAACACCATATATTTT.

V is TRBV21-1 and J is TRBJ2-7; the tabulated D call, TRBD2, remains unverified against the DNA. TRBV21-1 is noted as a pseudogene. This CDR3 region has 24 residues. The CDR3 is CASSKGNSLTTEYCGTRNEYEQYF. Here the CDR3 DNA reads TGTGCCAGCAGCAAAGGGAACAGCTTGACCACGGAATATTGCGGGACTAGGAATGAATACGAGCAGTACTTC.

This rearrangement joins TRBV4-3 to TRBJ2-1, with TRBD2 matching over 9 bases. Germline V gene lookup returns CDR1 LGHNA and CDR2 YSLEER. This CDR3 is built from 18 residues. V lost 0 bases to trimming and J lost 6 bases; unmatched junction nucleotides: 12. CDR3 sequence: CASSQDARNSGSVNEQFF. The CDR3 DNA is TGCGCCAGCAGCCAAGATGCGAGAAATAGCGGGAGTGTCAATGAGCAGTTCTTC.

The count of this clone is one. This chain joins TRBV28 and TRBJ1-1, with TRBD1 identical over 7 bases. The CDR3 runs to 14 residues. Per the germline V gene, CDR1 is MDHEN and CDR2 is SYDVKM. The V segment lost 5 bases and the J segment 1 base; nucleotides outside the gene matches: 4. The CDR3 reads CASSTGVPNTEAFF. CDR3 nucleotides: TGTGCCAGCAGTACAGGGGTCCCGAACACTGAAGCTTTCTTT.

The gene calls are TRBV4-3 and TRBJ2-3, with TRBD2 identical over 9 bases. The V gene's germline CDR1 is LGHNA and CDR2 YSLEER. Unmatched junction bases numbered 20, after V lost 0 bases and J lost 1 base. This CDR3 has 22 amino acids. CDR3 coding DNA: TGCGCCAGCAGCCAAGATCGTTTCGTTATAGCGGGAGAGGACTTGCGCACAGATACGCAGTATTTT. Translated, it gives CASSQDRFVIAGEDLRTDTQYF.

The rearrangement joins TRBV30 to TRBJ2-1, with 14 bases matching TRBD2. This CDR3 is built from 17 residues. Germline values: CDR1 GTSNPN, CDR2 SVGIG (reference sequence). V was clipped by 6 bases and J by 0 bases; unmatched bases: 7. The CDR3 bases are TGTGCCTGCTCCGGGACTAGCGGGAGCGGCTCCTACAATGAGCAGTTCTTC. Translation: CACSGTSGSGSYNEQFF. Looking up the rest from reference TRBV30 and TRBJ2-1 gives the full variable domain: SQTIHQWPATLVQPVGSPLSLECTVEGTSNPNLYWYRQAAGRGLQLLFYSVGIGQISSEVPQNLSASRPQDRQFILSSKKLLLSDSGFYLCACSGTSGSGSYNEQFFGPGTRLTVL.

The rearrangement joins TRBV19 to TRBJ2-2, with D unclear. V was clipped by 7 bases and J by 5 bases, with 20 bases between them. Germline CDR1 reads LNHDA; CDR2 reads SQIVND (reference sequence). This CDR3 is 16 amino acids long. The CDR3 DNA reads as TGTGCCAGTACCGCCGGCCAGCGCCGAACTACCGGGGAGCTGTTTTTT. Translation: CASTAGQRRTTGELFF.

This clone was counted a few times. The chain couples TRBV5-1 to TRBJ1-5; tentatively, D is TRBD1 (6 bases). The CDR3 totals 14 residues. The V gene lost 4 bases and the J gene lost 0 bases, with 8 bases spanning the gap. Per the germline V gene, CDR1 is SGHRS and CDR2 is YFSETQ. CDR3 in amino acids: CASSEDSSNQPQHF. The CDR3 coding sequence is TGCGCCAGCAGCGAGGACAGTAGCAATCAGCCCCAGCATTTT.

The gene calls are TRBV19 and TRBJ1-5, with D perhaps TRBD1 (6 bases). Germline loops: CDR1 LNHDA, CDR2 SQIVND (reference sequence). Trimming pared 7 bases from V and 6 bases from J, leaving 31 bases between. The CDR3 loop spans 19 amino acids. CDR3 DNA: TGTGCCAGTAAGGGAGCAGTGGGTCCGTGGGGGGGCGAAGGTCAGCCCCAGCATTTT. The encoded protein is CASKGAVGPWGGEGQPQHF.

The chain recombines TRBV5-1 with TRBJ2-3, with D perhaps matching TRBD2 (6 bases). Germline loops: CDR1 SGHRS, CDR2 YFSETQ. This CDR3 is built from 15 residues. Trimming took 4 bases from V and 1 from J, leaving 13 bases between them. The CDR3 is CASSPGTSRTDTQYF. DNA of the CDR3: TGCGCCAGCAGCCCCGGGACTTCCCGCACAGATACGCAGTATTTT.

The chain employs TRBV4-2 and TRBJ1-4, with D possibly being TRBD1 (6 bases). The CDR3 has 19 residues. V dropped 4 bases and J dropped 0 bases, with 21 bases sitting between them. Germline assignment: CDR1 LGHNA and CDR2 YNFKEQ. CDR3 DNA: TGTGCCAGCAGCCGATCGACCACTACAGGGCCGGCAACTAATGAAAAACTGTTTTTT. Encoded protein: CASSRSTTTGPATNEKLFF.

CDR3 amino acids: CASSSPPDWPYEQYF. In nucleotides, the CDR3 is TGTGCCAGCAGCTCCCCCCCAGACTGGCCCTACGAGCAGTACTTC. The V gene is TRBV7-2, the J gene TRBJ2-7, with unresolved D. Germline V CDR1 and CDR2: SGHTA, FQGNSA. The CDR3 extends over 15 amino acids. V was shortened by 4 bases and J by 2 bases, with 15 bases between the two germline ends.

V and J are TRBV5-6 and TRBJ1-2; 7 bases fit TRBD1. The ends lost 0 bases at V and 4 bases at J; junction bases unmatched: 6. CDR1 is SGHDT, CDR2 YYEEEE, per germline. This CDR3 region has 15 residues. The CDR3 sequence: CASSLVTGQGYGYTF. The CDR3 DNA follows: TGTGCCAGCAGCTTGGTGACAGGGCAGGGCTATGGCTACACCTTC.

The CDR3: CASGAGGLRSTDTQYF. The DNA of the CDR3 is TGTGCCAGCGGAGCGGGAGGACTTCGTAGCACAGATACGCAGTATTTT. This chain connects TRBV2 to TRBJ2-3; 9 bases match TRBD2. The CDR3 is 16 amino acids. CDR1 SNHLY and CDR2 FYNNEI come from the germline V gene. V dropped 8 bases and J dropped 0; count of bases not matched to a gene: 9.

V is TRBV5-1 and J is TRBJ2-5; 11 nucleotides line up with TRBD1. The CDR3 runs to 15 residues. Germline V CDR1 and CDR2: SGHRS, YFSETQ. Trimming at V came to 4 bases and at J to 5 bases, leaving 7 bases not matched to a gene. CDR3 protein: CASSQGDRGDETQYF. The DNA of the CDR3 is TGCGCCAGCAGCCAAGGGGACAGGGGGGACGAGACCCAGTACTTC.

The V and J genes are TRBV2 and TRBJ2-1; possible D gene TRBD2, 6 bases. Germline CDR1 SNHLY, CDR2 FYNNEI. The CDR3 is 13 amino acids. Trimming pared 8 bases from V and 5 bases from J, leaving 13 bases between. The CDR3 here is CASGTGLHNEQFF. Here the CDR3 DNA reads TGTGCCAGCGGTACGGGACTGCACAATGAGCAGTTCTTC.

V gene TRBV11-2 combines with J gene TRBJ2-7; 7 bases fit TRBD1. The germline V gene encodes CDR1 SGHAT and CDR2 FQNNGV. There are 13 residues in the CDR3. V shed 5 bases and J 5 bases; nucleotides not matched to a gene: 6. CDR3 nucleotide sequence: TGTGCCAGCAGCCCGCTCGACAGGGACGAGCAGTACTTC. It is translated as CASSPLDRDEQYF.

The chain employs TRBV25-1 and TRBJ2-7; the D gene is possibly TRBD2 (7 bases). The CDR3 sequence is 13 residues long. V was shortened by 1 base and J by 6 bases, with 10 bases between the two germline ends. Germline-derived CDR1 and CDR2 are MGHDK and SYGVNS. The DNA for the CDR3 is TGTGCCAGCAGTGAATGGGGGGGGGCCGAGCAGTACTTC. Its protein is CASSEWGGAEQYF.

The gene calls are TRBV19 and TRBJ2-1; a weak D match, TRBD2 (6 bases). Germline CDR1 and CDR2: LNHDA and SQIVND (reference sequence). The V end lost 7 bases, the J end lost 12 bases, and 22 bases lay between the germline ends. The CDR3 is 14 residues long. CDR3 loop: CASTPWRGSAWQFF. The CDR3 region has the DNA TGTGCCAGTACCCCATGGAGGGGATCCGCATGGCAGTTCTTC.

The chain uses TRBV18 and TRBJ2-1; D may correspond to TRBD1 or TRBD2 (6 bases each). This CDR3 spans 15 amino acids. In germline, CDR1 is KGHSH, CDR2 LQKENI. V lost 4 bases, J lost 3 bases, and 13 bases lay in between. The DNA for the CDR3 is TGTGCCAGCTCACTCCGGGGGCCTTTCTACAATGAGCAGTTCTTC. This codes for CASSLRGPFYNEQFF.

CDR3 in DNA: TGTGCCAGCAGCTCACTAGTTAAGGTGTCCTACAATGAGCAGTTCTTC. Its protein is CASSSLVKVSYNEQFF. This rearrangement joins TRBV11-2 to TRBJ2-1, with D possibly matching TRBD2 (5 bases). The germline V gene has CDR1 SGHAT and CDR2 FQNNGV. This CDR3 region has 16 residues. The V gene lost 4 bases and the J gene lost 1 base, with 14 bases spanning the gap.

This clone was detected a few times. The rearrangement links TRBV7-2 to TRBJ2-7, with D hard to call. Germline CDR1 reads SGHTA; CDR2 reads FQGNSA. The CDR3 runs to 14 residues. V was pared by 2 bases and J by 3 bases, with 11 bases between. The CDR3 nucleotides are TGTGCCAGCAGCTTACTCCCCTCTTTCTACGAGCAGTACTTC. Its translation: CASSLLPSFYEQYF.

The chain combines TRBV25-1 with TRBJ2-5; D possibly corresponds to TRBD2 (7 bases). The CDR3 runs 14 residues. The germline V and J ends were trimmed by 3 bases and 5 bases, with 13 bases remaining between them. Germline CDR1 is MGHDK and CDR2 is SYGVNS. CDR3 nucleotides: TGTGCCAGCAGTGAGGGAGGGGGGGGCGAGACCCAGTACTTC. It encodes CASSEGGGGETQYF. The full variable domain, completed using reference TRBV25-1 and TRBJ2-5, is EADIYQTPRYLVIGTGKKITLECSQTMGHDKMYWYQQDPGMELHLIHYSYGVNSTEKGDLSSESTVSRIRTEHFPLTLESARPSHTSQYLCASSEGGGGETQYFGPGTRLLVL.

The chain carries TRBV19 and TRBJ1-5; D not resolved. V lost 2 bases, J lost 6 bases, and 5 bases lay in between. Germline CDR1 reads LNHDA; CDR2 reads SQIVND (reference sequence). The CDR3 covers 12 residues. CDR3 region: CASSILGQPQHF. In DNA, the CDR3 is TGTGCCAGTAGTATACTTGGTCAGCCCCAGCATTTT.

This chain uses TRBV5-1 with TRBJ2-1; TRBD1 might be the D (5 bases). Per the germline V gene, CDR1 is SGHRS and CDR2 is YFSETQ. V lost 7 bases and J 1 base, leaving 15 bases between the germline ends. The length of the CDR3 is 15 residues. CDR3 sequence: CASHPDRGSYNEQFF. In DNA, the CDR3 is TGCGCCAGCCACCCTGACAGAGGATCCTACAATGAGCAGTTCTTC.

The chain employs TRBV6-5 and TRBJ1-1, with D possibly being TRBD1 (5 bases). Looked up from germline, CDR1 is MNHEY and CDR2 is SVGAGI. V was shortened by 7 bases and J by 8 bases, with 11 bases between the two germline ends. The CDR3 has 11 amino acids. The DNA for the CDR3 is TGTGCCAGCAACGCAGGGCCGGAAGCTTTCTTT. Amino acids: CASNAGPEAFF.

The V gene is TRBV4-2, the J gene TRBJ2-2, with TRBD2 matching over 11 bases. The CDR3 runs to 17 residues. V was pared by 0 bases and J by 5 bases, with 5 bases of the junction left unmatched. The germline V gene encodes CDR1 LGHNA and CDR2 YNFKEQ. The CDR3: CASSQDWASGRTGELFF. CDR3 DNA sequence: TGTGCCAGCAGCCAAGATTGGGCTAGCGGGAGGACCGGGGAGCTGTTTTTT.

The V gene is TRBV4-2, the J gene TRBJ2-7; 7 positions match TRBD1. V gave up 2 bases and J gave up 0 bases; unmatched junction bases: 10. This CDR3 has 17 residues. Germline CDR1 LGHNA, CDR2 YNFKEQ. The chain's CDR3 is CASSQSPDRAVSYEQYF. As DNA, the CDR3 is TGTGCCAGCAGCCAATCACCTGACAGGGCCGTCTCCTACGAGCAGTACTTC.

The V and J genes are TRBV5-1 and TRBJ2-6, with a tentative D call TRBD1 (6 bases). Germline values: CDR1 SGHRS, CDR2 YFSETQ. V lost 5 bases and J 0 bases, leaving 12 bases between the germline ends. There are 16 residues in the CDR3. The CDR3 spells CASRRTANSGANVLTF. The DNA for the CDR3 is TGCGCCAGCAGAAGGACAGCCAACTCTGGGGCCAACGTCCTGACTTTC.